Listed here are 17 T cell receptor beta chains from one sample, sequenced in a study of blood T cell repertoires in COVID-19. Produced via immunoSEQ multiplex PCR; TCRdb's table is partial and in-frame only. The sample has approximately 61,000 clones, approximately 84% seen once; the top ten hold more than 14%. The sequenced material came from peripheral blood. These receptors were taken from a human donor in a cohort sampled during active COVID-19.

V is TRBV7-8 and J is TRBJ2-7; no clear D. The ends were cut back, 1 base at V and 3 bases at J, with 10 bases in the middle. The germline V gene encodes CDR1 SGHVS and CDR2 FQNEAQ. The CDR3 contains 14 residues. CDR3 coding DNA: TGTGCCAGCAGCTTAGGACTTCAACTCTACGAGCAGTACTTC. Amino acids: CASSLGLQLYEQYF.

V is TRBV6-2 or TRBV6-3 and J is TRBJ2-4; D is perhaps TRBD1 (6 bases). CDR1 and CDR2 from the germline V gene are MNHEY and SVGEGT. V was cut by 4 bases and J by 7 bases, with 17 bases left in between. The CDR3 is 15 residues long. The CDR3 sequence: CASSFKTGNTNIQYF. DNA of the CDR3: TGTGCCAGCAGTTTTAAAACAGGGAATACGAACATTCAGTACTTC.

This chain joins TRBV5-1 and TRBJ2-3, with 11 bases lining up with TRBD2. The CDR3 sequence is 16 residues long. With 4 bases clipped from V and 5 bases from J, the junction kept 9 bases outside the gene matches. Germline-derived CDR1 and CDR2 are SGHRS and YFSETQ. In DNA, the CDR3 is TGCGCCAGCAGCCTTGATAGCGGGAGGGCCATAGATACGCAGTATTTT. Residues: CASSLDSGRAIDTQYF.

The CDR3 DNA sequence: TGCGCCAGCAGTCGATTGCCGGGACACCAATGTTCGGATACGCAGTATTTT. It codes for CASSRLPGHQCSDTQYF. The gene calls are TRBV23-1 and TRBJ2-3, with a tentative D call TRBD1 (6 bases). TRBV23-1 is sorted into the ORF group, with uncertain function. V shed 4 bases and J shed 6 bases, with 23 bases lying between them. CDR3 length: 17 amino acids.

The V and J genes are TRBV5-1 and TRBJ1-1, with D maybe TRBD1 (6 bases). The germline V and J ends were trimmed by 4 bases and 1 base, with 14 bases remaining between them. This CDR3 is 15 amino acids long. From germline, CDR1 is SGHRS and CDR2 YFSETQ. The CDR3, as DNA: TGCGCCAGCAGCAAACTACAGGGACCGAACACTGAAGCTTTCTTT. Residues: CASSKLQGPNTEAFF. The full variable domain, its missing parts supplied by reference TRBV5-1 and TRBJ1-1, is KAGVTQTPRYLIKTRGQQVTLSCSPISGHRSVSWYQQTPGQGLQFLFEYFSETQRNKGNFPGRFSGRQFSNSRSEMNVSTLELGDSALYLCASSKLQGPNTEAFFGQGTRLTVV.

The V and J genes are TRBV5-1 and TRBJ1-6, with a possible D match to TRBD1 (6 bases). Germline V gene data show CDR1 as SGHRS and CDR2 as YFSETQ. V lost 0 bases, J lost 8 bases, and 12 bases lay in between. The CDR3 totals 15 residues. CDR3 loop: CASSLADSLYSPLHF. In DNA form, the CDR3 reads TGCGCCAGCAGCTTGGCGGACAGTCTGTATTCACCCCTCCACTTT.

J is TRBJ2-5 and V is TRBV7-9; the match to TRBD1 covers 7 bases. CDR1 and CDR2 (germline): SEHNR, FQNEAQ (reference sequence). The trim removed 6 bases at V and 5 bases at J, leaving 12 bases unmatched. The CDR3 consists of 15 residues. CDR3 bases: TGTGCCAGCAGTGACCCGACAGGGCGGACGGAGACCCAGTACTTC. This gives the protein CASSDPTGRTETQYF.

The chain employs TRBV23-1 and TRBJ1-4, with 9 bases identical to TRBD1. TRBV23-1 is assigned to the ORF class and has an uncertain function. The J segment lost 8 bases and the V segment lost 9 bases, leaving 13 bases of the junction unmatched. This CDR3 spans 15 amino acids. CDR3 coding DNA: TGCGCCAGAAACTACAGGGGGCATCAAGTCGAAAAACTGTTTTTT. Protein: CARNYRGHQVEKLFF.

About this clone: This sample also contains other DNA sequences that code for the same CDR3. The chain uses TRBV7-9 and TRBJ2-3; the match to TRBD2 covers 14 bases. The trim removed 3 bases at V and 4 bases at J, leaving 3 bases unmatched. The CDR3 has 16 residues. CDR1 and CDR2 (germline): SEHNR, FQNEAQ (reference sequence). The CDR3 is CASSLGLAGVSDTQYF. The CDR3 nucleotides read TGTGCCAGCAGCTTGGGACTAGCGGGAGTATCAGATACGCAGTATTTT.

This chain connects TRBV6-5 to TRBJ1-4, with a tentative D call TRBD1 (5 bases). V lost 10 bases to trimming and J lost 3 bases, with 12 bases between them. Germline CDR1 is MNHEY and CDR2 is SVGAGI. CDR3 length: 13 amino acids. Written as DNA, the CDR3 is TGTGCCACCCTGGGGGGAGCTAATGAAAAACTGTTTTTT. It yields the protein CATLGGANEKLFF.

The rearrangement joins TRBV7-3 to TRBJ2-3, with D perhaps TRBD2 (6 bases). Germline values: CDR1 SGHTA, CDR2 FQGTGA. The CDR3 has 16 residues. The V gene lost 1 base and the J gene lost 4 bases, with 15 bases spanning the gap. CDR3 nucleotide sequence: TGTGCCAGCAGCTTAAACCCCGGGGGTTTCCCAGATACGCAGTATTTT. This encodes CASSLNPGGFPDTQYF.

This rearrangement joins TRBV27 to TRBJ2-2, with 7 bases lining up with TRBD1. The V segment lost 5 bases and the J segment 7 bases; nucleotides outside the gene matches: 10. Germline V lookup: CDR1 MNHEY, CDR2 SMNVEV (reference sequence). The CDR3 totals 15 residues. In nucleotides, the CDR3 is TGTGCCAGCAGTGGATCGAGGGGGCTTGGCGGGGAGCTGTTTTTT. Translating it yields CASSGSRGLGGELFF.

V usage is TRBV6-2 or TRBV6-3 and J usage is TRBJ2-3; D is perhaps TRBD2 (6 bases). CDR1 MNHEY and CDR2 SVGEGT come from the germline V gene. The V end lost 7 bases, the J end lost 6 bases, and 17 bases lay between the germline ends. This CDR3 has 14 amino acids. CDR3 region: CASTPHGGEDTQYF. The CDR3 bases are TGTGCCAGCACCCCCCACGGAGGGGAGGATACGCAGTATTTT.

The chain uses TRBV7-2 and TRBJ2-1; 7 bases match TRBD2. The germline CDR1 and CDR2 sequences are SGHTA and FQGNSA. The trim removed 7 bases at V and 6 bases at J, leaving 15 bases unmatched. CDR3 length: 16 amino acids. Here the CDR3 DNA reads TGTGCCAGCACCTGGGGGGGGTTTAACCCTGGCAATGAGCAGTTCTTC. The encoded protein is CASTWGGFNPGNEQFF.

This chain links TRBV7-2 with TRBJ2-7; tentative D call: TRBD2 (5 bases). The V end was cut by 2 bases, the J end by 4 bases, with 6 bases between. The germline gives CDR1 SGHTA, CDR2 FQGNSA. This CDR3 comprises 12 residues. In nucleotides, the CDR3 is TGTGCCAGCAGCTTAACTAGATACGAGCAGTACTTC. Translated: CASSLTRYEQYF.

The gene calls are TRBV9 and TRBJ1-3, with TRBD1 matching over 7 bases. The V gene end was trimmed by 4 bases and the J gene end by 6 bases; junction bases not matched to a gene: 13. This CDR3 has 16 residues. Germline V lookup: CDR1 SGDLS, CDR2 YYNGEE. The CDR3 nucleotides read TGTGCCAGCAGCTCGGGAGCTCGGACAGGAGAAAACACCATATATTTT. Translated: CASSSGARTGENTIYF.

V usage is TRBV12-3 or TRBV12-4 and J usage is TRBJ2-2; D might be TRBD1 (5 bases). The CDR3 contains 12 residues. The V gene lost 5 bases and the J gene lost 8 bases, with 9 bases spanning the gap. The CDR3 nucleotides read TGTGCCAGCAGTAGGGGCACGGGGGAGCTGTTTTTT. The encoded protein is CASSRGTGELFF.